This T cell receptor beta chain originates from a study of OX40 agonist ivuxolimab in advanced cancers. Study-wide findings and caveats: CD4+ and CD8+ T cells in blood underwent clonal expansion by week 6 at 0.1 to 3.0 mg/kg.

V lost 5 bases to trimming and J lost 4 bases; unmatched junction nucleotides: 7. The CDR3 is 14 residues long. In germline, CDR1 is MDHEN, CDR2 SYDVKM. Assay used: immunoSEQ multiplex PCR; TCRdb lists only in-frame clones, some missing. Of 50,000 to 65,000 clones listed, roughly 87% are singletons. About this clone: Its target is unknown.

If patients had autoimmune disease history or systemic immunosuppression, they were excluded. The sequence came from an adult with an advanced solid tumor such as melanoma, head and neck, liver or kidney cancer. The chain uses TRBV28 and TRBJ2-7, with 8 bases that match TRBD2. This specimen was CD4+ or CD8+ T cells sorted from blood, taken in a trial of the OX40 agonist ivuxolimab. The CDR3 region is CASSPPREAYEQYF. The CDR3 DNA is TGTGCCAGCAGTCCGCCGCGGGAGGCTTACGAGCAGTACTTC.